This TCR beta chain was obtained from a study of PD-L1 blockade in urothelial cancer. In the study overall: A median blood sample held approximately 150,000 T cells and roughly 79,000 unique TCRs.

Generated by immunoSEQ multiplex PCR, the TCRdb table keeps only in-frame clones and is missing some. The profile shows 75,000 to 95,000 clones, around four fifths of them singletons. Unmatched junction bases numbered 6, after V lost 0 bases and J lost 5 bases. The CDR3 sequence is 16 residues long. Germline-derived CDR1 and CDR2 are MGHRA and YSYEKL. Stated time point: pretreatment peripheral blood. The rearrangement uses TRBV4-1 and TRBJ2-1, with 8 bases identical to TRBD2. This TCR was sampled from a man aged 40-49 years with urothelial cancer. This material consisted of PBMCs, taken around atezolizumab (anti-PD-L1) treatment. CDR3 DNA sequence: TGCGCCAGCAGCCAAGACAGGGCTAGCGGGCACAATGAGCAGTTCTTC. Protein: CASSQDRASGHNEQFF.